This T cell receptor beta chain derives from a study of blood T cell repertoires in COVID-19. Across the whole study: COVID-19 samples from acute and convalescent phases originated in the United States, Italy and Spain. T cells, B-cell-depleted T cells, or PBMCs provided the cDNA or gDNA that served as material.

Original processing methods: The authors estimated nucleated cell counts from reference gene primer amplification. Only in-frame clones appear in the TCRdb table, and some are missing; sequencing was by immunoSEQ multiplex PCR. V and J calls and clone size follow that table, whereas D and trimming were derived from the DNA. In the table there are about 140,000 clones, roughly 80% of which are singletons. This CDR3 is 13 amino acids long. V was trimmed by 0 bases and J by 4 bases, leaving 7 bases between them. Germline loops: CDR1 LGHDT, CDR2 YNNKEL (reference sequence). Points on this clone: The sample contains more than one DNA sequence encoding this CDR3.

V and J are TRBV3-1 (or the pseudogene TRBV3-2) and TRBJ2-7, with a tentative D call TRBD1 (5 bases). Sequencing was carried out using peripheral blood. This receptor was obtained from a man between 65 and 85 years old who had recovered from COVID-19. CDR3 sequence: CASSQDGAYEQYF. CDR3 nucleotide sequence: TGTGCCAGCAGCCAAGATGGGGCTTACGAGCAGTACTTC.